This is a list of T cell receptor beta chains from one sample in a study of response to subunit inactivated influenza vaccine. MiXCR, run by TCRdb on the RT-PCR reads, gives a single entry per CDR3 protein. Seen here are about 500,000 distinct CDR3 sequences, more than 15% observed once, and the top ten hold over 2.5%. The sequencing here drew on CD4+ T cells sorted from PBMCs, taken around 25 months after vaccination. The receptors shown here come from a man between 45 and 75 years old who received an inactivated influenza vaccine. The CDR3 runs from the conserved cysteine through the conserved F or W. Fields, in order: D gene, J gene, clone size, V gene, CDR3 DNA, CDR3 protein. A D gene is named only where the DNA matches it firmly. The size field is filled for only some rows; it gives once, few, many or a size class.

NA | TRBJ1-4 | NA | TRBV21-1 | TGTGCCAGCAGCAGGATAGACAGGGGGACTGAAAAACTGTTTTTT | CASSRIDRGTEKLFF
NA | TRBJ2-1 | NA | TRBV11-3 | TGTGCCAGCAGCTTAGGGAGGGGACCTACTCCGTACACGGAGCAGTTCTTC | CASSLGRGPTPYTEQFF
NA | TRBJ2-7 | NA | TRBV7-9 | TGTGCCAGCAGCTTACCTGGACAAGAAGGCGAGCAGTACTTC | CASSLPGQEGEQYF
NA | TRBJ1-4 | few | TRBV4-3 | TGCGCCAGCAGCCACAGGGTGGCCCTGTTTTTT | CASSHRVALFF
TRBD2 | TRBJ2-1 | NA | TRBV5-6 | TGTGCCAGCAGCTCAGTACTAGCGGGAGCCTACAATGAGCAGTTCTTC | CASSSVLAGAYNEQFF
TRBD1 | TRBJ1-1 | few | TRBV12-3/TRBV12-4 | TGTGCCAGCAGTTCCGACAGGGCGACTGAAGCTTTCTTT | CASSSDRATEAFF
NA | TRBJ2-4 | NA | TRBV7-2 | TGTGCCAGCAGCTTAGTGACGGACATTCAGTACTTC | CASSLVTDIQYF
NA | TRBJ2-3 | few | TRBV5-1 | TGCGCCAGCAGCCCGGGTGGGGGGGCCCCAGATACGCAGTATTTT | CASSPGGGAPDTQYF
TRBD1 | TRBJ2-5 | once | TRBV4-3 | TGCTCCAGCAGGGACAGCAACCAAGAGACCCAGTACTTC | CSSRDSNQETQYF
TRBD2 | TRBJ2-3 | NA | TRBV5-1 | TGCGCCAGCAGCTTGGGGACTAGCGGCACAGATACGCAGTATTTT | CASSLGTSGTDTQYF
NA | TRBJ2-1 | NA | TRBV6-1 | TGTGCCAGCAGGCCGGGACACCTTAGCTCCTACAATGAGCAGTTCTTC | CASRPGHLSSYNEQFF
NA | TRBJ2-2 | NA | TRBV10-3 | TGTGCCATCAGTGAAGGGGCCACCGGGGAGCTGTTTTTT | CAISEGATGELFF
TRBD2 | TRBJ2-7 | NA | TRBV7-2 | TGTGCCAGCAGCCGTCAACTAGCGGGAGTAGGCTACGAGCAGTACTTC | CASSRQLAGVGYEQYF
TRBD2 | TRBJ2-3 | NA | TRBV6-1 | TGTGCCAGCAGTGAAGCACTAGCGGGCGCCAACACAGATACGCAGTATTTT | CASSEALAGANTDTQYF
TRBD1 | TRBJ2-7 | few | TRBV27 | TGTGCCAGCAGAAACGACAGGGGCTACGAGCAGTACTTC | CASRNDRGYEQYF
TRBD1 | TRBJ2-7 | few | TRBV5-1 | TGCGCCAGCAGCGTGGGACAGGGCGGCGAGCAGTACTTC | CASSVGQGGEQYF
NA | TRBJ1-6 | NA | TRBV10-3 | TGTGCCATCAGTGCTCAGAATAATTCACCCCTCCACTTT | CAISAQNNSPLHF
NA | TRBJ2-2 | NA | TRBV9 | TGTGCCAGCACCCCCCTAGCAGGAACCGGGGAGCTGTTTTTT | CASTPLAGTGELFF
NA | TRBJ1-1 | few | TRBV28 | TGTGCCAGCAGGCAGGGACAACCTACGGTGGAAGCTTTCTTT | CASRQGQPTVEAFF
TRBD1 | TRBJ2-3 | NA | TRBV7-8 | TGTGCCAGCAGCAACACAGGGGTAGGCACAGATACGCAGTATTTT | CASSNTGVGTDTQYF
NA | TRBJ1-5 | few | TRBV5-6 | TGTGCCAGCAGCTTGGGGGGGTTTAACGGGAATCAGCCCCAGCATTTT | CASSLGGFNGNQPQHF
NA | TRBJ1-2 | NA | TRBV5-1 | TGCGCCAGCAGCTTGGCAGGGGATAGTGGCTACACCTTC | CASSLAGDSGYTF
NA | TRBJ1-4 | NA | TRBV29-1 | TGCAGCGTTGGGACGTCGAGTGAAAAACTGTTTTTT | CSVGTSSEKLFF
NA | TRBJ2-1 | NA | TRBV14 | TGTGCCAGCAGCCAAGAATGGTCCTTCTCCTACAATGAGCAGTTCTTC | CASSQEWSFSYNEQFF
NA | TRBJ2-5 | NA | TRBV4-3 | TGCGCCAGCAGCCGAACGGGTAACAGGGGAGGGGAGACCCAGTACTTC | CASSRTGNRGGETQYF
NA | TRBJ1-5 | few | TRBV5-1 | TGCGCCAGCAGCTTGCGGGGGGAGGGCAATCAGCCCCAGCATTTT | CASSLRGEGNQPQHF
NA | TRBJ2-7 | once | TRBV29-1 | TGCAGCGTTGAGCTCGACACCTACGAGCAGTACTTC | CSVELDTYEQYF
NA | TRBJ2-3 | few | TRBV5-1 | TGCGCCAGCAGCTTTGGTTCTCCCCGGGATACGCAGTATTTT | CASSFGSPRDTQYF
NA | TRBJ1-4 | few | TRBV7-8 | TGTGCCAGCAGCCCGCGACAGAGTAATGAAAAACTGTTTTTT | CASSPRQSNEKLFF
NA | TRBJ2-7 | few | TRBV18 | TGTGCCAGCTCACGCTCAGGGGCCCCCTACGAGCAGTACTTC | CASSRSGAPYEQYF
TRBD1 | TRBJ2-2 | NA | TRBV27 | TGTGCCAGCGGGAAGACAGGGACGAACACCGGGGAGCTGTTTTTT | CASGKTGTNTGELFF
TRBD1 | TRBJ2-5 | once | TRBV5-1 | TGCGCCAGCAGCTCTGCCGGGACAGATCAAGAGACCCAGTACTTC | CASSSAGTDQETQYF
NA | TRBJ1-1 | NA | TRBV7-2 | TGTGCCAGCAGCTTATGGGGAACTGAAGCTTTCTTT | CASSLWGTEAFF
TRBD1 | TRBJ2-2 | few | TRBV10-3 | TGTGCCAGCCTCAGACAGGGGGCGAACACCGGGGAGCTGTTTTTT | CASLRQGANTGELFF
NA | TRBJ1-4 | few | TRBV5-1 | TGCGCCAGCAGGCGAGCAACAACTAATGAAAAACTGTTTTTT | CASRRATTNEKLFF
NA | TRBJ2-1 | NA | TRBV9 | TGTGCCAGCAGCGTAGAAGCCCACGGATCCTACAATGAGCAGTTCTTC | CASSVEAHGSYNEQFF
NA | TRBJ2-7 | few | TRBV12-3/TRBV12-4 | TGTGCCAGCAGTGGAGAAGGACAAGTCTACGAGCAGTACTTC | CASSGEGQVYEQYF
NA | TRBJ2-5 | NA | TRBV10-3 | TGTGCCATCAGTGAGCCCGGAAGGCTAGCAGGTCAAGAGACCCAGTACTTC | CAISEPGRLAGQETQYF
NA | TRBJ2-2 | few | TRBV12-3/TRBV12-4 | TGTGCCAGCAGTTTATCTGGGGGCTCCGGGGAGCTGTTTTTT | CASSLSGGSGELFF
TRBD1 | TRBJ2-5 | few | TRBV2 | TGTGCCAGCAGGGACAGGGAACAAGAGACCCAGTACTTC | CASRDREQETQYF
TRBD2 | TRBJ2-1 | NA | TRBV6-2/TRBV6-3 | TGTGCCAGCAGTACCCCTTTGACTAGCGGGAGTGATGAGCAGTTCTTC | CASSTPLTSGSDEQFF
TRBD2 | TRBJ2-7 | NA | TRBV7-2 | TGTGCCAGCAGCTCAAGTTGGACTAGCGTGGCCTACGAGCAGTACTTC | CASSSSWTSVAYEQYF
TRBD1 | TRBJ1-1 | NA | TRBV29-1 | TGCAGCGATTGGGGACAGGGGGCAGATACGGACACTGAAGCTTTCTTT | CSDWGQGADTDTEAFF
NA | TRBJ2-7 | NA | TRBV20-1 | TGCAGTGCTAGTTCGCAGGGGGGGGCCTACGAGCAGTACTTC | CSASSQGGAYEQYF
NA | TRBJ2-3 | NA | TRBV24-1 | TGTGCCACCAGTGATTCCATGCCAGGGGCAGATACGCAGTATTTT | CATSDSMPGADTQYF
TRBD2 | TRBJ2-1 | NA | TRBV5-4 | TGTGCCAGCAGCTTCACGGGGGGGCCAAATGAGCAGTTCTTC | CASSFTGGPNEQFF
TRBD2 | TRBJ2-1 | few | TRBV6-2/TRBV6-3 | TGTGCCAGCAGTTACCCTACTAGCGGGACCTACAATGAGCAGTTCTTC | CASSYPTSGTYNEQFF
NA | TRBJ2-4 | NA | TRBV20-1 | TGCAGTGCTACTTCGGCAGGTCTGTCCAAAAACATTCAGTACTTC | CSATSAGLSKNIQYF
NA | TRBJ1-1 | many | TRBV12-3/TRBV12-4 | TGTGCCAGCAGTCTAGCTATGAACACTGAAGCTTTCTTT | CASSLAMNTEAFF
TRBD1 | TRBJ2-5 | many | TRBV7-2 | TGTGCCAGCAGCTTAGATGACAGGGGAAAGTACTTC | CASSLDDRGKYF
NA | TRBJ2-1 | few | TRBV5-5 | TGTGCCAGCAATAGCCGGGACAACTCCTACAATGAGCAGTTCTTC | CASNSRDNSYNEQFF